The clone carrying this T cell receptor (beta chain) turned up a few times. Antigen: not known. Described treatment: roughly nine-day PBMC culture with coronavirus spike peptide pools or control peptides (ViraFEST assay). This record belongs to a study of vaccination and CD4 T cells after COVID-19. In the study overall: Median draw time for post-COVID samples was 95 to 110 days post-diagnosis (range 35 to 161). The peptides that stimulated the cells were overlapping spike peptides from SARS-CoV-2, HCoV-NL63, HCoV-OC43 and HCoV-229E.

CDR3 length: 16 amino acids. Germline CDR1 reads LNHDA; CDR2 reads SQIVND (reference sequence). Unmatched junction bases numbered 6, after V lost 3 bases and J lost 0 bases. CD4+ T cells that had been cultured provided DNA sequenced with the Oncomine TCR Beta short-read assay. Genomic DNA extraction was carried out from cultured CD4+ T cells. TCRdb re-called the PCR reads with MiXCR, one entry per CDR3 protein. The sample includes about 21,000 distinct CDR3 sequences, 30% to 45% seen only once; the top ten take around 5%. The clonotype comes from a human donor who had recovered from COVID-19. The sample here was CD4+ T cells from blood, cultured in vitro, taken before SARS-CoV-2 vaccination. This rearrangement joins TRBV19 to TRBJ1-2; TRBD1 matches 8 bases. CDR3 bases: TGTGCCAGTAGTATTTCTGGACAGGGAGCTAACTATGGCTACACCTTC. This encodes CASSISGQGANYGYTF. The full variable domain, in which reference TRBV19 and TRBJ1-2 provide the parts outside the CDR3, is DGGITQSPKYLFRKEGQNVTLSCEQNLNHDAMYWYRQDPGQGLRLIYYSQIVNDFQKGDIAEGYSVSREKKESFPLTVTSAQKNPTAFYLCASSISGQGANYGYTFGSGTRLTVV.